The source of this T cell receptor beta chain is a study of CD8 T cell repertoires and HIV-1 epitope variants. Study summary: Each of Twenty-five Gag and Nef epitope peptides stimulated a separate culture. IL-2, IL-7 and IL-15 were added on days 3 and 7 of approximately 11-day cultures.

As concerns this clone: Its antigen is unknown.

Data came from immunoSEQ multiplex PCR; TCRdb stores just in-frame clones and leaves some out. Of several thousand clones listed, about 65% were seen once; the top ten hold 44%. Input material: cultured CD8+ T cells derived from PBMCs. The source of this sequence is a male donor with HIV.

CDR3 sequence: CASSPPGRGRTDTQYF. The CDR3 region has the DNA TGTGCCAGCAGCCCCCCGGGCAGGGGGAGGACAGATACGCAGTATTTT. The chain links TRBV13 to TRBJ2-3; D possibly corresponds to TRBD1 (7 bases). This CDR3 has 16 amino acids. V was cut by 5 bases and J by 3 bases, with 18 bases left in between. Germline V gives CDR1 PRHDT, CDR2 FYEKMQ (reference sequence).